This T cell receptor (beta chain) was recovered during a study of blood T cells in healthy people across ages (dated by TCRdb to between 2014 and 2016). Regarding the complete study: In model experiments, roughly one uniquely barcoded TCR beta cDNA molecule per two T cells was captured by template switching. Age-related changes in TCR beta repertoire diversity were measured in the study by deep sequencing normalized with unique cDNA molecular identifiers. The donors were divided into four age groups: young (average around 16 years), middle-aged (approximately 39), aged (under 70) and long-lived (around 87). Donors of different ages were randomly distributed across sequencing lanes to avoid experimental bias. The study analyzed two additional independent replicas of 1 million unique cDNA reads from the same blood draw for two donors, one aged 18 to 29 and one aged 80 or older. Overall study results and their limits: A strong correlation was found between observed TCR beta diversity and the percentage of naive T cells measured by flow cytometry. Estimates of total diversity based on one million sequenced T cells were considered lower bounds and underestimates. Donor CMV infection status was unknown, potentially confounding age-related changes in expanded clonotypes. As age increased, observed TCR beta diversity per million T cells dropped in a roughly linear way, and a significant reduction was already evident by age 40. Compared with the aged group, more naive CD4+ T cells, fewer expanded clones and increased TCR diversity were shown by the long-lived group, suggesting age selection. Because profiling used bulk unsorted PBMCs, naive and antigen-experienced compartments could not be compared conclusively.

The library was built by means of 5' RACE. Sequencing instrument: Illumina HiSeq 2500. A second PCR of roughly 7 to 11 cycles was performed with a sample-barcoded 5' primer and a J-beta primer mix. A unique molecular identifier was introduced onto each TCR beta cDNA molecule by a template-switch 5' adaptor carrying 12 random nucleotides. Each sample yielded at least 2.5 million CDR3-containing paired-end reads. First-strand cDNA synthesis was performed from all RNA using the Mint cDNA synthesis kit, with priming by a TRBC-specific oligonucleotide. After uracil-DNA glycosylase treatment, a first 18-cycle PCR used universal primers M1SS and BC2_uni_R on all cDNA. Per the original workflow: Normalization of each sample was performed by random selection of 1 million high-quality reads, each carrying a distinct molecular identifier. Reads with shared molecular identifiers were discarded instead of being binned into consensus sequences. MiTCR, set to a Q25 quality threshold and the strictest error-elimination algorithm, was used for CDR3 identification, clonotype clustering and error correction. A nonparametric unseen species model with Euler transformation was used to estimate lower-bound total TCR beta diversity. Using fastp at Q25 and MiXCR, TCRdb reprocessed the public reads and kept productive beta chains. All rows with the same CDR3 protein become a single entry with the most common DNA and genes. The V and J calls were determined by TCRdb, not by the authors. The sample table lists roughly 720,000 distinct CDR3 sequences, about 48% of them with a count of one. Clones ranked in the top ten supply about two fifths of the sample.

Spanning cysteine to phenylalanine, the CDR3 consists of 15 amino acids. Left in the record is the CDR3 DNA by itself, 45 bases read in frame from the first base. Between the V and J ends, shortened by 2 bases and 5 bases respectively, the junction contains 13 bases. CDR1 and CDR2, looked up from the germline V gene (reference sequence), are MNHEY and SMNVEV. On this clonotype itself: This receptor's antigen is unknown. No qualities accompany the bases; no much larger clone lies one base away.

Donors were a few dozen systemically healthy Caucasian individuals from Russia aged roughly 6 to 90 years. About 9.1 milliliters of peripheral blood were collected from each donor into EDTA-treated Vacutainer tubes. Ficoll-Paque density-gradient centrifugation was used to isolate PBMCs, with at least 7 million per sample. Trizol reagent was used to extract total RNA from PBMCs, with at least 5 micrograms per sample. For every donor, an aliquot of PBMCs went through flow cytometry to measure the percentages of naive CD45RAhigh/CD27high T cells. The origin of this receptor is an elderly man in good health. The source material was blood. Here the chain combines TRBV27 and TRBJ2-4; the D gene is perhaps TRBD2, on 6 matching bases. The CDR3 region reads CASSLLGGSQNIQYF. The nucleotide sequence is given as TGTGCCAGCAGTTTACTTGGGGGGTCCCAAAACATTCAGTACTTC.